This is a list of T cell receptor beta chains from one sample in a study of T-cell memory formation after mild COVID-19. TCRdb called the 5' RACE reads again in MiXCR, with one record for every CDR3 protein. The sample has hundreds of thousands of distinct CDR3 sequences, around 15% seen once. The sample comprised PBMCs or a T cell subset sorted from them (not recorded which). These receptors were obtained from a man younger than 30 who had mild COVID-19 (a few samples of this study predate the infection). Cell type and time point are not known. Each CDR3 is given with its conserved first and last residue. The D gene is left open where the match is weak. A clone size is listed for some rows: how often the clone was seen (once, few, many), or a class if it is expanded.

CDR3nt	CDR3aa	abundance	d_gene	v_gene	j_gene
TGTGCCAGCAGCCAAGATTGGAGCGGGGGGCACTACGAGCAGTACTTC	CASSQDWSGGHYEQYF	few	TRBD2	TRBV4-2	TRBJ2-7
TGTGCCAGCAGTCCCGAGGGTCTCGGCACTGAAGCTTTCTTT	CASSPEGLGTEAFF	few	NA	TRBV6-5	TRBJ1-1
TGTGCCAGCAGCCGCACCGGGGAGCTGTTTTTT	CASSRTGELFF	many	NA	TRBV7-9	TRBJ2-2
TGTGCCAGCGGCCTGCGGGGTGGAGAGACCCAGTACTTC	CASGLRGGETQYF	few	NA	TRBV3-1	TRBJ2-5
TGTGCCAGCTCGGAGGCTCTCCCTTCGTACAATGAGCAGTTCTTC	CASSEALPSYNEQFF	NA	NA	TRBV3-1	TRBJ2-1
TGTGCCAGCAGCGCCCGGGGGGGGAAAGAGACCCAGTACTTC	CASSARGGKETQYF	few	TRBD2	TRBV11-2	TRBJ2-5
TGCAGTGCTGCAGGTTACAATCAGCCCCAGCATTTT	CSAAGYNQPQHF	NA	NA	TRBV20-1	TRBJ1-5
TGTGCCAGCAGCTTCATAGGACAGGGCCTTTCACCCCTCCACTTT	CASSFIGQGLSPLHF	NA	TRBD1	TRBV5-5	TRBJ1-6
TGTGCCAGCAGTTACTGGACGGGCGTCAAGGATGAGCAGTTCTTC	CASSYWTGVKDEQFF	few	NA	TRBV6-2/TRBV6-3	TRBJ2-1
TGTGCCAGCAGCTTAGAGGCAGTCGGAAACACCATATATTTT	CASSLEAVGNTIYF	few	NA	TRBV7-8	TRBJ1-3
TGCGCCAGCAGCCAAGTGACAGCTTACACTGAAGCTTTCTTT	CASSQVTAYTEAFF	few	NA	TRBV4-3	TRBJ1-1
TGCGCCAGCAGCTTGTCGGACACTGAAGCTTTCTTT	CASSLSDTEAFF	NA	NA	TRBV5-1	TRBJ1-1
TGTGCCAGCAGCTTGGGGTTAGTGCAACCCACAGATACGCAGTATTTT	CASSLGLVQPTDTQYF	few	NA	TRBV5-6	TRBJ2-3
TGTGCCAGCAGCTCGGGACAGGGAAACACCATATATTTT	CASSSGQGNTIYF	many	TRBD1	TRBV7-3	TRBJ1-3
TGCGCCAGCAGCCAAGAGGAAGGCGGACATTACAATGAGCAGTTCTTC	CASSQEEGGHYNEQFF	NA	NA	TRBV4-3	TRBJ2-1
TGTGCCAGCAGCCGCCCCCCGGGACTAGCGAACGAGACCCAGTACTTC	CASSRPPGLANETQYF	many	TRBD2	TRBV4-2	TRBJ2-5
TGTGCCAGCAGCTTGGACACCCATCAGCCCCAGCATTTT	CASSLDTHQPQHF	NA	NA	TRBV7-6	TRBJ1-5
TGTGCCAGCACCAAAGGGGGCCTGACTAACTATGGCTACACCTTC	CASTKGGLTNYGYTF	NA	TRBD1	TRBV25-1	TRBJ1-2
TGCAGTTTGGGGGATACGGAGACCCAGTACTTC	CSLGDTETQYF	few	NA	TRBV20-1	TRBJ2-5
TGCGCCAGCAGCTTGGATTTATATACGCAGTATTTT	CASSLDLYTQYF	NA	NA	TRBV5-1	TRBJ2-3
TGTGCCAGCAGCGATGACCGCGACTCACCCCTCCACTTT	CASSDDRDSPLHF	NA	NA	TRBV6-2/TRBV6-3	TRBJ1-6
TGTGCCAGCAGTTACACGGGCACTGGGGATGAGCAGTTCTTC	CASSYTGTGDEQFF	NA	NA	TRBV6-2/TRBV6-3	TRBJ2-1
TGCGCCAGCAGCCAACCCAGGAACCCCGAGAACACTGAAGCTTTCTTT	CASSQPRNPENTEAFF	many	NA	TRBV4-1	TRBJ1-1
TGCAGCGTTGGCGAACCTCCCGGGGATACGCAGTATTTT	CSVGEPPGDTQYF	NA	NA	TRBV29-1	TRBJ2-3
TGTGCCAGCAGCTTAGGAGGCGGAGGATCGCCCCAGCATTTT	CASSLGGGGSPQHF	few	NA	TRBV7-2	TRBJ1-5
TGTGCCAGCAGTTACCAGGGCCCGAATTCACCCCTCCACTTT	CASSYQGPNSPLHF	NA	NA	TRBV6-2/TRBV6-3	TRBJ1-6
TGTGCCAGCAGCTCCCCATTGAGAGGCACTGAAGCTTTCTTT	CASSSPLRGTEAFF	few	NA	TRBV7-2	TRBJ1-1
TGTGCCAGCAGTGAAACTGGCAGGGTGAAGAATTCACCCCTCCACTTT	CASSETGRVKNSPLHF	few	NA	TRBV25-1	TRBJ1-6